Reported below is one TCR beta chain. The antigen is unknown. The data were taken from a study of OX40 agonist ivuxolimab in advanced cancers. Regarding the study as a whole: CD4+ and CD8+ blood T cells expanded clonally by week 6 at 0.1 to 3.0 mg/kg. Low normalized T-cell clonal expansion was additionally recorded for some nonresponders. Expanded clones were, on average, more numerous in CD8+ T cells than in CD4+.

Method: immunoSEQ multiplex PCR; TCRdb's copy keeps in-frame clones and lacks some. The data hold roughly 77,000 clones, with 65% to 85% observed a single time. V lost 3 bases, J lost 0 bases, and 15 bases lay in between. Per the germline V gene, CDR1 is KGHSH and CDR2 is LQKENI. CDR3 length: 16 residues. The rearrangement uses TRBV18 and TRBJ2-7, with D maybe TRBD2 (5 bases). This sequence originates from an adult with an advanced solid tumor such as melanoma, head and neck, liver or kidney cancer. Material: CD4+ or CD8+ T cells sorted from blood, obtained in a trial of the OX40 agonist ivuxolimab. The CDR3, as DNA: TGTGCCAGCTCACCGGGCTTGGCGGGCAACTCCTACGAGCAGTACTTC. It specifies CASSPGLAGNSYEQYF.